The rows below give T cell receptor beta chains drawn from one sample of a study of blood T cell repertoires in COVID-19. Assay: immunoSEQ multiplex PCR; the TCRdb copy retains only in-frame clones and omits some. The sample contains 300,000 to 350,000 clones, 90% of which appear only once. The sequencing sample was made of peripheral blood. Receptors originate from a woman aged 25-40 years with COVID-19, enrolled during active disease. Each CDR3 is given with its conserved first and last residue. D genes are given only for firm matches. Clone size, where shown, is once, few, many, or a class for clones that have expanded.

>TRBD1|TRBV4-3|TRBJ1-2|NA
CASSHHDRGMDGYTF
TGCGCCAGCAGCCATCACGACAGGGGAATGGATGGCTACACCTTC
>NA|TRBV24-1|TRBJ2-1|NA
CATSDLLGGEQFF
TGTGCCACCAGTGATTTGCTGGGAGGTGAGCAGTTCTTC
>NA|TRBV19|TRBJ1-5|NA
CASSIGETIVLAQHF
TGTGCCAGTAGTATCGGGGAGACGATCGTTCTGGCCCAGCATTTT
>NA|TRBV3-1/TRBV3-2|TRBJ2-7|NA
CASSQGWGAYEQYF
TGTGCCAGCAGCCAAGGGTGGGGGGCCTACGAGCAGTACTTC
>NA|TRBV7-9|TRBJ2-7|NA
CASSSDRKGYEQYF
TGTGCCAGCAGCTCCGACAGAAAGGGCTACGAGCAGTACTTC
>TRBD1|TRBV2|TRBJ1-5|NA
CASSEGQVSNQPQHF
TGTGCCAGCAGTGAGGGACAGGTTAGCAATCAGCCCCAGCATTTT
>NA|TRBV28|TRBJ2-2|NA
CASSFSGGELFF
TGTGCCAGCAGTTTCTCCGGCGGGGAGCTGTTTTTT
>TRBD2|TRBV5-6|TRBJ2-3|NA
CASSHISGGSTDTQYF
TGTGCCAGCAGCCATATAAGCGGGGGTAGCACAGATACGCAGTATTTT
>NA|TRBV5-4|TRBJ2-1|NA
CASSSGPQVGGNEQFF
TGTGCCAGCAGCTCCGGTCCGCAGGTCGGGGGCAATGAGCAGTTCTTC
>TRBD1|TRBV6-4|TRBJ1-5|NA
CARSYRGPHSNQPQHF
TGTGCCAGAAGTTACAGGGGCCCCCATAGCAATCAGCCCCAGCATTTT
>NA|TRBV24-1|TRBJ1-2|NA
CATRAGADYGYTF
TGTGCCACCAGGGCAGGGGCGGACTATGGCTACACCTTC
>NA|TRBV4-1|TRBJ2-5|NA
CASSPGPGGETQYF
TGCGCCAGCAGCCCGGGACCCGGGGGAGAGACCCAGTACTTC
>TRBD1|TRBV28|TRBJ2-5|NA
CASSPTGTEQETQYF
TGTGCCAGCAGTCCAACCGGGACAGAACAAGAGACCCAGTACTTC
>NA|TRBV5-4|TRBJ2-2|NA
CASSLEAGPLSAGELFF
TGTGCCAGCAGCTTGGAGGCGGGGCCGTTATCCGCCGGGGAGCTGTTTTTT
>NA|TRBV21-1|TRBJ2-7|NA
CASSKGHPGGLSYEQYF
TGTGCCAGCAGCAAAGGCCATCCAGGGGGACTCTCCTACGAGCAGTACTTC
>NA|TRBV12-1|TRBJ2-5|NA
CASSFGLGSQETQYF
NA
>NA|TRBV23-1|TRBJ2-7|NA
CASKQGLGYEQYF
TGCGCCAGCAAACAGGGCTTGGGCTACGAGCAGTACTTC
>TRBD1|TRBV7-9|TRBJ2-5|NA
CASSPRQGRETQYF
TGTGCCAGCAGCCCTAGACAGGGTAGGGAGACCCAGTACTTC
>NA|TRBV5-8|TRBJ1-4|NA
CASSFQGTTNEKLFF
TGTGCCAGCAGCTTCCAGGGGACGACTAATGAAAAACTGTTTTTT
>NA|TRBV10-3|TRBJ1-3|few
CAISDSPGNTIYF
TGTGCCATCAGCGACAGCCCTGGAAACACCATATATTTT
>TRBD1|TRBV11-2|TRBJ1-4|NA
CASSSTGGINEKLFF
TGTGCCAGCAGCTCAACAGGGGGCATTAATGAAAAACTGTTTTTT
>TRBD1|TRBV10-1|TRBJ1-1|NA
CASSADRVNTEAFF
TGCGCCAGCAGTGCAGACAGGGTGAACACTGAAGCTTTCTTT
>NA|TRBV5-4|TRBJ1-2|NA
CASSSDSFYGYTF
TGTGCCAGCAGTTCCGACAGTTTCTATGGCTACACCTTC
>NA|TRBV10-1|TRBJ1-1|once
CASSGAWGGDTEAFF
TGCGCCAGCAGTGGGGCGTGGGGAGGCGACACTGAAGCTTTCTTT
>NA|TRBV11-2|TRBJ2-1|many
CASSFRLVNEQFF
TGTGCCAGCAGCTTTAGACTAGTGAATGAGCAGTTCTTC
>NA|TRBV10-3|TRBJ2-3|NA
CAISASATSTDTQYF
TGTGCCATCTCAGCTAGCGCCACTAGCACAGATACGCAGTATTTT
>NA|TRBV5-6|TRBJ1-2|NA
CASGPMKGDYGYTF
TGTGCCAGCGGCCCCATGAAGGGAGACTATGGCTACACCTTC
>NA|TRBV7-2|TRBJ2-1|once
CASSLGRTPMEFF
TGTGCCAGCAGCTTAGGTCGCACTCCTATGGAGTTCTTC
>NA|TRBV7-6|TRBJ1-5|NA
CASSRYPNQPQHF
TGTGCCAGCAGCCGGTATCCTAATCAGCCCCAGCATTTT
>NA|TRBV30|TRBJ2-2|NA
CAWSVRDPGELFF
TGTGCCTGGAGTGTGAGGGATCCCGGGGAGCTGTTTTTT
>NA|TRBV29-1|TRBJ2-1|NA
CSVGTSGSEQFF
TGCAGCGTTGGGACCTCGGGGAGTGAGCAGTTCTTC
>TRBD2|TRBV28|TRBJ2-1|NA
CASSSTRTSGRLSNSYNEQFF
TGTGCCAGCAGTTCGACCCGGACTAGCGGGAGATTATCGAACTCCTACAATGAGCAGTTCTTC
>TRBD2|TRBV30|TRBJ2-2|once
CAWRGTSSAGELFF
TGTGCCTGGAGAGGGACTAGCAGCGCCGGGGAGCTGTTTTTT
>TRBD1|TRBV30|TRBJ1-1|NA
CAWDRGGMEAFF
TGTGCCTGGGACAGGGGCGGAATGGAAGCTTTCTTT
>NA|TRBV7-9|TRBJ2-1|NA
CASSLALNWEQFF
TGTGCCAGCAGCTTAGCCTTGAACTGGGAGCAGTTCTTC
>TRBD1|TRBV4-1|TRBJ1-1|once
CASSQEDRGGTEAFF
TGCGCCAGCAGCCAAGAGGACAGGGGAGGCACTGAAGCTTTCTTT
>NA|TRBV9|TRBJ2-1|NA
CASSVDPLELVRNEQFF
TGTGCCAGCAGCGTAGATCCCCTAGAACTAGTCCGGAATGAGCAGTTCTTC
>TRBD1|TRBV15|TRBJ1-6|NA
CATSKDRGGFNSPLHF
TGTGCCACCAGCAAGGACAGGGGGGGGTTTAATTCACCCCTCCACTTT
>NA|TRBV2|TRBJ1-2|NA
CASSLDRNYGYTF
TGTGCCAGCAGTTTAGACAGGAACTATGGCTACACCTTC
>NA|TRBV9|TRBJ1-1|NA
CASSPPGGLNTEAFF
TGTGCCAGCAGCCCCCCGGGGGGGTTGAACACTGAAGCTTTCTTT
>TRBD1|TRBV2|TRBJ1-6|NA
CASTRSGGNSPLHF
TGTGCCAGCACCCGGTCAGGGGGTAATTCACCCCTCCACTTT
>NA|TRBV6-2/TRBV6-3|TRBJ1-5|NA
CASSYSDRLSNQPQHF
TGTGCCAGCAGTTACTCGGACAGACTTAGCAATCAGCCCCAGCATTTT